This paragraph reports one T cell receptor (beta chain). The sample originates from a study of blood T cell repertoires in COVID-19. Study-wide context: The United States, Italy and Spain provided the acute and convalescent COVID-19 samples. Nucleic acid was either cDNA or gDNA, and it came from T cells, B-cell-depleted T cells, or PBMCs.

Authors' data handling: From reference gene primer amplification, estimates of nucleated cell counts were derived. The data were produced by immunoSEQ multiplex PCR, yet TCRdb's version contains in-frame clones alone and is incomplete. The DNA was the basis for D and trimming; V, J and clone size are from that table. The table has approximately 270,000 clones, around 85% seen once. Enrollment of patients from Seattle took place during active infection, with longitudinal follow-up. V lost 4 bases, J lost 0 bases, and 17 bases lay in between. This CDR3 comprises 18 residues. The germline gives CDR1 SGDLS, CDR2 YYNGEE.

The rearrangement joins TRBV9 to TRBJ1-6; D perhaps matches TRBD1 (5 bases). Sequences were obtained from peripheral blood. This sequence was found in a human donor with COVID-19, enrolled during active disease. The donor label of this sample is uncertain. CDR3 DNA: TGTGCCAGCAGCCCCACCCTTGACAGAAGCTCCTATAATTCACCCCTCCACTTT. It translates to CASSPTLDRSSYNSPLHF.